This is a list of T cell receptor beta chains from one sample in a study of a mutant IDH1 vaccine in newly diagnosed glioma. For these receptors, no antigen is known. Some clones are missing from TCRdb's copy, which holds only in-frame ones; the method was immunoSEQ multiplex PCR. The sample includes roughly 13,000 clones, around 77% of them seen just once. This specimen consisted of PBMCs, obtained from a glioma patient whose treatment included an IDH1 peptide vaccine. The receptors here all came from a woman in her forties with glioma. Both conserved end residues are part of each CDR3. A D gene is named only where the DNA matches it firmly. The size entry is marked missing in some rows and otherwise reads once, few, many or a size class.

V gene	clone size	J gene	D gene	CDR3 protein	CDR3 DNA
TRBV7-3	-	TRBJ1-2	-	CASSLTKRQGLDYGYTF	TGTGCCAGCAGCTTAACGAAGAGGCAGGGTTTGGACTATGGCTACACCTTC
TRBV9	-	TRBJ2-1	-	CASGGSHFNEQFF	TGTGCCAGCGGTGGGTCCCACTTCAATGAGCAGTTCTTC
TRBV15	-	TRBJ2-1	-	CATSGVRGGDTYNEQFF	TGTGCCACCAGCGGAGTCAGGGGGGGGGACACCTACAATGAGCAGTTCTTC
TRBV11-2	-	TRBJ2-7	-	CASSLSNTYEQYF	TGTGCCAGCAGCTTATCCAACACCTACGAGCAGTACTTC
TRBV19	-	TRBJ1-5	-	CASSMASRGFLQPQHF	TGTGCCAGTAGTATGGCTTCTAGAGGGTTCTTACAGCCCCAGCATTTT
TRBV5-4	-	TRBJ1-5	-	CASSFGGSGSNQPQHF	TGTGCCAGCAGCTTCGGGGGGTCGGGAAGCAATCAGCCCCAGCATTTT
TRBV7-9	-	TRBJ2-7	-	CASSPQGGLVNSYEQYF	TGTGCCAGCAGCCCCCAGGGAGGTCTCGTCAACTCCTACGAGCAGTACTTC
TRBV5-1	-	TRBJ2-7	-	CASSPRGELIHEQYF	TGCGCCAGCAGCCCCCGTGGGGAGCTGATACACGAGCAGTACTTC
TRBV5-1	-	TRBJ2-1	TRBD1	CASTGWIQGEYYNEQFF	TGCGCCAGCACGGGCTGGATTCAGGGGGAGTACTACAATGAGCAGTTCTTC
TRBV5-1	-	TRBJ2-7	-	CASSLAFGPGPGEQYF	TGCGCCAGCAGCTTGGCCTTTGGCCCCGGGCCCGGCGAGCAGTACTTC
TRBV9	-	TRBJ1-1	TRBD1	CASSPLGQGNTEAFF	TGTGCCAGCAGCCCTCTAGGACAGGGGAACACTGAAGCTTTCTTT
TRBV2	-	TRBJ1-2	-	CASRETADYGYTF	TGTGCCAGCAGAGAGACAGCGGACTATGGCTACACCTTC
TRBV7-2	few	TRBJ2-1	TRBD2	CASSLGGGAAGEQFF	TGTGCCAGCAGCTTGGGCGGGGGGGCCGCAGGAGAGCAGTTCTTC
TRBV27	-	TRBJ2-7	TRBD2	CASRRTSGGAYEQYF	TGTGCCAGCAGGAGGACTAGCGGGGGGGCCTACGAGCAGTACTTC
TRBV7-3	-	TRBJ1-1	-	CASSLGWNTEAFF	TGTGCCAGCAGCTTGGGGTGGAACACTGAAGCTTTCTTT
TRBV6-6	-	TRBJ2-2	-	CATERGDTGELFF	TGTGCCACCGAGAGAGGGGACACCGGGGAGCTGTTTTTT
TRBV2	-	TRBJ1-1	-	CASRDGQMNTEAFF	TGTGCCAGCAGGGACGGACAAATGAACACTGAAGCTTTCTTT
TRBV2	-	TRBJ2-4	TRBD1	CASSKDEGANIQYF	TGTGCCAGCTCTAAGGATGAGGGGGCGAACATTCAGTACTTC
TRBV29-1	once	TRBJ1-5	-	CSAGDPGNQPQHF	TGCAGCGCCGGAGACCCGGGCAATCAGCCCCAGCATTTT
TRBV10-3	-	TRBJ2-5	-	CAISGTDLAQYF	TGTGCCATCAGCGGGACCGACCTGGCCCAGTACTTC
TRBV30	-	TRBJ1-6	TRBD1	CAWTWTGSPLHF	TGTGCCTGGACCTGGACAGGCTCACCCCTCCACTTT
TRBV2	-	TRBJ1-2	TRBD1	CASSGSQGARGYTF	TGTGCCAGCAGTGGAAGCCAGGGGGCACGGGGCTACACCTTC
TRBV5-1	few	TRBJ1-2	-	CASSLAGDYGYTF	TGCGCCAGCAGCTTGGCGGGCGACTATGGCTACACCTTC
TRBV6-6	-	TRBJ1-1	TRBD1	CASRDRDRALGKAFF	TGTGCCAGCAGGGACCGGGACAGGGCCTTGGGTAAAGCTTTCTTT
TRBV19	-	TRBJ2-7	TRBD2	CASSITAGGRYEQYF	TGTGCCAGTAGTATTACGGCGGGGGGGCGGTACGAGCAGTACTTC